This T cell receptor beta chain was found in a study of beta chain features in type 1 diabetes. The study, taken as a whole, reports: The naive, central memory and Treg TCRB repertoires of patients appeared to be more similar to one another than those of healthy donors. Moderately but significantly shorter TCRB CDR3s were found in Type 1 diabetes patients in all four CD4+ subsets.

Markers CD45RO/CCR7/CD25/CD127/CD95/CD27 served to sort CD4+ naive, central memory, regulatory and stem cell-like memory cells. Remarks on this clone: What it binds is unknown.

Trimming took off 2 bases at V and 1 base at J, with 12 bases between the two ends. Per the germline V gene, CDR1 is SGHTA and CDR2 is FQGNSA. This CDR3 comprises 16 residues. The entirety of the isolated RNA underwent reverse transcription, so expressed TCRB transcripts were sequenced. Produced via immunoSEQ multiplex PCR; TCRdb's table is partial and in-frame only. The data contain more than 150,000 clones, approximately 10% of them singletons. The TCR sequence derives from a young man in good health. The genes are TRBV7-2 and TRBJ1-5; D might be TRBD1 (5 bases). Specimen: central memory CD4+ T cells from blood. The CDR3 nucleotides are TGTGCCAGCAGCTTATATGTGACAGCAAGCAATCAGCCCCAGCATTTT. Amino acid sequence: CASSLYVTASNQPQHF.